This paragraph covers one TCR beta chain sequence. The source of the sample is a study of CD8 T cells in Susac syndrome. Trimming removed 1 base at V and 5 bases at J, with 17 bases between. This CDR3 has 15 residues. Looked up from germline, CDR1 is DFQATT and CDR2 is SNEGSKA (reference sequence). From blood CD8+ and CD4+ T cells, TCR beta sequences were generated. The RNA input was 0.5 to 1 ug, and it was reverse transcribed with random hexamers. TCRdb re-called the immunoSEQ multiplex PCR reads with MiXCR, one entry per CDR3 protein. This table holds 300,000 or so distinct CDR3 sequences, 90% to 95% found once.

The TCR comes from a human donor with multiple sclerosis. V usage is TRBV20-1 and J usage is TRBJ1-1; tentatively, D is TRBD1 (5 bases). The sequenced material came from CD4+ T cells from PBMCs. CDR3 in DNA: TGCAGTGCTAGAGGCCCCGGTGAACAGGAGACTGAAGCTTTCTTT. Amino acids: CSARGPGEQETEAFF.